The following is a TCR beta chain sequence with its context. The target antigen is unknown. Germline assignment: CDR1 SGHAT and CDR2 FQNNGV. The ends were cut back, 1 base at V and 7 bases at J, with 7 bases in the middle. This CDR3 region has 12 residues. The data stem from a study of graft-versus-host responses after intestinal transplantation. The wider study: Anti-thymocyte globulin induction was given to all recipients, followed by tacrolimus and steroids for roughly three years. Whole-study results and caveats: Patients with graft-donor T cell macrochimerism had high graft-versus-host to host-versus-graft clonal ratios in allografts. Marrow from the recipient contained GvH clones, some of which had appeared first in ileum or blood.

Only in-frame clones appear in the TCRdb table, and some are missing; sequencing was by immunoSEQ multiplex PCR. The table includes approximately 76,000 clones, under 90% detected once. The sample was unstimulated CD4+ T cells sorted from spleen or lymph node cells, taken before transplant. This sequence was found in a human donor who was the organ donor for an intestinal transplant. J is TRBJ1-1 and V is TRBV11-2; D ambiguous. CDR3 protein: CASSLVSFEAFF. The CDR3 DNA sequence: TGTGCCAGCAGCTTAGTTAGCTTTGAAGCTTTCTTT.